This TCR beta chain originates from a study of vaccination and CD4 T cells after COVID-19. Study information: The control cultures got either a CEFX pool, an HIV-1 Nef pool, or no peptide at all. Points from the study as a whole: Median SARS-CoV-2-reactive clonotype numbers went up from around 20 to 38, but not significantly. Researchers report that 304 of 307 vaccine-specific clones in convalescent patients proved spike mono-reactive.

Indicated treatment: roughly ten-day PBMC culture with coronavirus spike peptide pools or control peptides (ViraFEST assay). Culture conditions combined around 2 million PBMCs per well with about 9 IU/ml IL-2 and about 10 ug/ml peptide pools. At the Johns Hopkins FTIC core, DNA taken from cultured CD4+ T cells was sequenced by way of the Oncomine TCR Beta short-read assay. Each CDR3 protein gets one entry after TCRdb re-called the PCR reads with MiXCR. The top ten clones hold 6% to 8% of a sample with 15,000 to 20,000 distinct CDR3 sequences, roughly 23% of them seen once. About this clonotype itself: Its cognate antigen is unknown.

CDR3 length: 14 amino acids. V was shortened by 6 bases and J by 6 bases, with 15 bases between the two germline ends. Germline CDR1 reads MNHNS; CDR2 reads SASEGT. The clonotype comes from a human donor with COVID-19. The sequenced sample was cultured CD4+ T cells from blood. The gene calls are TRBV6-1 and TRBJ1-5, with D perhaps matching TRBD1 (5 bases). The CDR3 DNA is TGTGCCAGCAGACGCCAGGGAAACGGTCAGCCCCAGCATTTT. It encodes CASRRQGNGQPQHF.